Shown below are 5 T cell receptor beta chains from a single sample sequenced in a study of blood T cell repertoires in COVID-19. Assay: immunoSEQ multiplex PCR; the TCRdb copy retains only in-frame clones and omits some. The sample includes 350,000 to 400,000 clones, roughly 90% of them seen just once. The material sequenced was PBMCs or T cells enriched from blood (not recorded which). Receptors were obtained from a woman aged 25 to 39 with acute COVID-19.

In its sample, this clone was seen a few times. This rearrangement joins TRBV27 to TRBJ2-3, with 14 bases matching TRBD2. This CDR3 is built from 18 residues. Germline-derived CDR1 and CDR2 are MNHEY and SMNVEV (reference sequence). The ends lost 5 bases at V and 6 bases at J; junction bases unmatched: 13. The CDR3 sequence is CASSHRLGLAGVGDTQYF. The CDR3 DNA is TGTGCCAGCAGTCATCGACTGGGACTAGCGGGGGTTGGGGATACGCAGTATTTT.

About this clone: The sample has other DNA sequences that encode this CDR3 too. This rearrangement joins TRBV20-1 to TRBJ2-7; no definite D call. Per germline, CDR1 DFQATT and CDR2 SNEGSKA (reference sequence). The CDR3 loop spans 11 amino acids. Trimming stripped 6 bases from V and 4 bases from J, with 10 bases between. CDR3 sequence reads: CSARTTYEQYF. The CDR3 DNA is TGCAGTGCACGCACCACTTACGAGCAGTACTTC.

The chain is built from TRBV5-1 and TRBJ1-1; no firm D call. CDR3 length: 14 residues. The V end was cut by 4 bases, the J end by 4 bases, with 14 bases between. Germline V lookup: CDR1 SGHRS, CDR2 YFSETQ. Written as DNA, the CDR3 is TGCGCCAGCAGCGGGCCCCCAAGGCCCACTGAAGCTTTCTTT. Its translation: CASSGPPRPTEAFF.

The chain employs TRBV6-1 and TRBJ1-5, with a possible D match to TRBD1 (5 bases). The germline V and J ends were trimmed by 0 bases and 6 bases, with 15 bases remaining between them. CDR1 is MNHNS, CDR2 SASEGT, per germline. The CDR3 length is 16 residues. The chain's CDR3 is CASSEAWGGSSQPQHF. DNA for the CDR3: TGTGCCAGCAGTGAAGCGTGGGGGGGATCAAGTCAGCCCCAGCATTTT.

The chain combines TRBV2 with TRBJ1-2; 9 positions match TRBD1. V shed 6 bases, J shed 6 bases, and the junction held 5 bases outside the gene matches. Germline loops: CDR1 SNHLY, CDR2 FYNNEI. CDR3 length equals 13 residues. CDR3 protein: CASRTGGADGYTF. CDR3 nucleotide sequence: TGTGCCAGCAGAACAGGGGGCGCAGATGGCTACACCTTC.